Listed here are 21 T cell receptor beta chains from one sample, sequenced in a study of OX40 agonist ivuxolimab in advanced cancers. Method: immunoSEQ multiplex PCR; TCRdb's copy keeps in-frame clones and lacks some. In the table there are tens of thousands of clones, around 90% of which are singletons. This sample comprised CD4+ or CD8+ T cells sorted from blood, obtained in a trial of the OX40 agonist ivuxolimab. All receptors derive from an adult with an advanced solid tumor such as melanoma, head and neck, liver or kidney cancer.

The chain recombines TRBV2 with TRBJ1-4; 12 nucleotides match TRBD1. Germline CDR1 is SNHLY and CDR2 is FYNNEI. This CDR3 is 16 amino acids long. V shed 6 bases, J shed 9 bases, and the junction held 11 bases outside the gene matches. Here the CDR3 reads CASSTSGTGGSKKLFF. The DNA for the CDR3 is TGTGCCAGCAGCACAAGCGGGACAGGGGGCAGTAAAAAACTGTTTTTT.

This rearrangement joins TRBV18 to TRBJ2-3; D is ambiguous. The CDR3 spans 11 residues. The V and J ends lost 5 bases and 0 bases respectively, with 0 bases between them. Germline V gives CDR1 KGHSH, CDR2 LQKENI. CDR3 sequence (DNA): TGTGCCAGCTCAAGCACAGATACGCAGTATTTT. Its protein is CASSSTDTQYF.

The J gene is TRBJ2-7, the V gene TRBV6-1, with a possible D match to TRBD1 (5 bases). The CDR3 has 14 residues. Trimming cost V 3 bases and J 6 bases, with 15 bases left between them. Germline CDR1 MNHNS, CDR2 SASEGT. The CDR3 reads CASSEIQGRVEQYV. In DNA form, the CDR3 reads TGTGCCAGCAGTGAGATCCAGGGAAGGGTCGAGCAGTACGTC.

The V and J genes are TRBV11-2 and TRBJ2-6, with D possibly being TRBD2 (5 bases). Germline CDR1 SGHAT, CDR2 FQNNGV. The CDR3 is made up of 16 amino acids. Trimming left V 6 bases short and J 0 bases short, with 12 bases between. CDR3 DNA sequence: TGTGCCAGCAGTTCCCCGGGGTACTCTGGGGCCAACGTCCTGACTTTC. This codes for CASSSPGYSGANVLTF.

A single count supports this clone. This chain uses TRBV27 with TRBJ2-3; possible D gene TRBD2, 6 bases. CDR1 is MNHEY, CDR2 SMNVEV, per germline (reference sequence). The CDR3 contains 14 residues. Trimming took off 5 bases at V and 0 bases at J, with 9 bases between the two ends. The CDR3 DNA follows: TGTGCCAGCAGTAGCGGGTCAAGCACAGATACGCAGTATTTT. This gives the protein CASSSGSSTDTQYF.

The chain has TRBV9 and TRBJ2-5; 11 bases fit TRBD2. The V segment lost 4 bases and the J segment 5 bases; nucleotides outside the gene matches: 7. CDR3 size: 15 residues. Germline loops: CDR1 SGDLS, CDR2 YYNGEE. This CDR3 is CASSQLAGVYETQYF. The CDR3 DNA follows: TGTGCCAGCAGCCAACTAGCGGGAGTCTATGAGACCCAGTACTTC.

The rearrangement links TRBV2 to TRBJ1-5; 10 bases fit TRBD1. The germline V gene has CDR1 SNHLY and CDR2 FYNNEI. This CDR3 is built from 15 residues. The V gene end was trimmed by 6 bases and the J gene end by 7 bases; junction bases not matched to a gene: 9. CDR3 coding DNA: TGTGCCAGCAGCAGAGGGACAGGGGATTGGCAGCCCCAGCATTTT. Its protein is CASSRGTGDWQPQHF.

This chain links TRBV27 with TRBJ2-3; 8 bases map to TRBD2. CDR3 length: 14 residues. V shed 6 bases, J shed 2 bases, and the junction held 4 bases outside the gene matches. Germline V gene sequence: CDR1 MNHEY, CDR2 SMNVEV (reference sequence). The CDR3 nucleotides are TGTGCCAGCAGCACTAGCGGATTCACAGATACGCAGTATTTT. Encoded protein: CASSTSGFTDTQYF.

The gene calls are TRBV6-1 and TRBJ2-2; D is possibly TRBD2 (5 bases). The CDR3 is made up of 14 amino acids. Trimming stripped 10 bases from V and 7 bases from J, with 19 bases between. Germline V CDR1 and CDR2: MNHNS, SASEGT. The CDR3 DNA is TGTGCCATCAGCCCGGAGGCAATCCACGGGGAGCTGTTTTTT. Amino acid sequence: CAISPEAIHGELFF.

This clone was detected only once. The CDR3 spells CASSTIGVFWPQHF. The CDR3 DNA reads as TGTGCCAGCAGTACGATAGGGGTGTTTTGGCCCCAGCATTTT. V is TRBV2 and J is TRBJ1-5, with a possible D match to TRBD1 (5 bases). Trimming stripped 5 bases from V and 9 bases from J, with 17 bases between. Looked up from germline, CDR1 is SNHLY and CDR2 is FYNNEI. This CDR3 spans 14 amino acids.

The CDR3, as DNA: TGTGCCAGCAGCTTATTTGGGGGCGCAGGGGCAATCTATGGCTACACCTTC. Amino acid sequence: CASSLFGGAGAIYGYTF. The chain is built from TRBV7-2 and TRBJ1-2, with D maybe TRBD1 (6 bases). Looked up from germline, CDR1 is SGHTA and CDR2 is FQGNSA. Trimming removed 2 bases at V and 4 bases at J, with 20 bases between. The CDR3 contains 17 residues. Looking up the rest from reference TRBV7-2 and TRBJ1-2 gives the full variable domain: GAGVSQSPSNKVTEKGKDVELRCDPISGHTALYWYRQSLGQGLEFLIYFQGNSAPDKSGLPSDRFSAERTGGSVSTLTIQRTQQEDSAVYLCASSLFGGAGAIYGYTFGSGTRLTVV.

The rearrangement joins TRBV19 to TRBJ1-5; 8 positions match TRBD1. The CDR3 extends over 14 amino acids. Germline-derived CDR1 and CDR2 are LNHDA and SQIVND (reference sequence). V shed 4 bases and J 3 bases; nucleotides not matched to a gene: 2. The CDR3 DNA reads TGTGCCAGTAGTAGACAGGGGTTCAATCAGCCCCAGCATTTT. Translated: CASSRQGFNQPQHF.

The genes are TRBV5-1 and TRBJ2-5; 7 bases align to TRBD1. V shed 0 bases, J shed 5 bases, and the junction held 16 bases outside the gene matches. The CDR3 has 18 residues. Germline V gene sequence: CDR1 SGHRS, CDR2 YFSETQ. This CDR3 reads CASSLAWMETGPSETQYF. In nucleotides, the CDR3 is TGCGCCAGCAGCTTGGCGTGGATGGAGACAGGGCCCTCGGAGACCCAGTACTTC.

This chain uses TRBV4-3 with TRBJ1-1, with TRBD1 as a possible D gene (5 bases). The CDR3 runs to 16 residues. The V end was cut by 0 bases, the J end by 11 bases, with 22 bases between. Germline V gene sequence: CDR1 LGHNA, CDR2 YSLEER. The chain's CDR3 is CASSQDLTGGNEGAFF. The CDR3, as DNA: TGCGCCAGCAGCCAAGACCTCACCGGGGGGAATGAGGGGGCTTTCTTT.

The chain uses TRBV2 and TRBJ2-7; 8 bases match TRBD1. Germline V gives CDR1 SNHLY, CDR2 FYNNEI. The trim removed 8 bases at V and 1 base at J, leaving 7 bases unmatched. The CDR3 is 14 residues long. CDR3 residues: CASWGQATSYEQYF. The CDR3 DNA reads TGTGCCAGCTGGGGACAGGCGACTTCCTACGAGCAGTACTTC.

A single count supports this clone. Here the CDR3 reads CASSLEAGEGSYEQYF. CDR3 bases: TGCGCCAGCAGCTTAGAAGCGGGAGAAGGTTCCTACGAGCAGTACTTC. The gene calls are TRBV5-1 and TRBJ2-7; 8 nucleotides align to TRBD2. The CDR3 loop spans 16 amino acids. The V and J ends lost 2 bases and 1 base, in that order; junction bases with no gene match: 8. CDR1 and CDR2 (germline): SGHRS, YFSETQ. The full variable domain, with the rest looked up from reference TRBV5-1 and TRBJ2-7, is KAGVTQTPRYLIKTRGQQVTLSCSPISGHRSVSWYQQTPGQGLQFLFEYFSETQRNKGNFPGRFSGRQFSNSRSEMNVSTLELGDSALYLCASSLEAGEGSYEQYFGPGTRLTVT.

This chain joins TRBV18 and TRBJ2-1; TRBD1 matches at 11 bases. The germline V gene encodes CDR1 KGHSH and CDR2 LQKENI. J lost 14 bases, V lost 7 bases, and 10 bases had no gene match. The CDR3 loop spans 13 amino acids. This chain's CDR3 is CASYHGQGATKFF. The CDR3 nucleotides read TGTGCCAGCTACCATGGACAGGGGGCGACGAAGTTCTTC.

The J gene is TRBJ1-2, the V gene TRBV20-1; D gene ambiguous. CDR1 and CDR2 from the germline V gene are DFQATT and SNEGSKA (reference sequence). V was cut by 3 bases and J by 4 bases, with 6 bases left in between. The length of the CDR3 is 11 residues. The CDR3 here is CSARTVYGYTF. For the CDR3, the DNA is TGCAGTGCTAGGACGGTCTATGGCTACACCTTC.

This clone has a handful of counts. V gene TRBV28 combines with J gene TRBJ1-5; TRBD1 might be the D (5 bases). The CDR3 runs 15 residues. V was shortened by 6 bases and J by 5 bases, with 17 bases between the two germline ends. The germline V gene has CDR1 MDHEN and CDR2 SYDVKM. The CDR3 sequence: CASSPNRDAYQPQHF. The DNA of the CDR3 is TGTGCCAGCAGCCCCAACCGGGACGCATATCAGCCCCAGCATTTT.

This clone showed up just once. This sequence joins TRBV9 and TRBJ2-2; 11 bases map to TRBD2. V was pared by 0 bases and J by 4 bases, with 5 bases of the junction left unmatched. CDR1 and CDR2 from the germline V gene are SGDLS and YYNGEE. CDR3 length equals 17 residues. The CDR3 spells CASSVGVTSGSTGELFF. The CDR3, as DNA: TGTGCCAGCAGCGTAGGGGTAACTAGCGGGAGCACCGGGGAGCTGTTTTTT.

The chain uses TRBV4-1 and TRBJ2-1; D may be TRBD1 or TRBD2 (5 bases each). The ends were cut back, 2 bases at V and 2 bases at J, with 10 bases in the middle. The V gene's germline CDR1 is MGHRA and CDR2 YSYEKL. The length of the CDR3 is 15 residues. This CDR3 is CASSQSGAAYNEQFF. Written as DNA, the CDR3 is TGCGCCAGCAGCCAATCCGGGGCCGCCTACAATGAGCAGTTCTTC.